A single sample is the source of the 28 T cell receptor beta chains below, sequenced in a study of patients and donors after allogeneic stem cell transplantation. TCRdb analysed the RT-PCR reads with MiXCR anew, one entry per CDR3 protein. Altogether about a million distinct CDR3 sequences are present, roughly 18% being singletons, with the ten largest covering under 6.5%. The specimen sequenced was blood, either unsorted or a sorted T cell fraction (not recorded which). The receptors were sampled from a human donor who was either an allogeneic HSCT recipient or a stem cell or donor lymphocyte infusion donor (not recorded which). It is not recorded whose cells these are; they may come from a transplant donor.

This clonotype was seen more than once but under ten times. This chain joins TRBV3-1 and TRBJ2-7, with 9 bases fitting TRBD2. The germline gives CDR1 LGHDT, CDR2 YNNKEL (reference sequence). This CDR3 spans 16 amino acids. Trimming cost V 0 bases and J 3 bases; bases outside gene matches: 6. The CDR3 spells CASSQDWASGIYEQYF. The CDR3 DNA sequence: TGTGCCAGCAGCCAAGATTGGGCTAGCGGGATCTACGAGCAGTACTTC.

The sample holds a few counts of this clonotype. The chain couples TRBV15 to TRBJ2-7, with a possible D match to TRBD2 (5 bases). Trimming removed 1 base from V and 6 bases from J, with 13 bases in between. The germline gives CDR1 LNHNV, CDR2 YYDKDF (reference sequence). The CDR3 contains 14 residues. DNA of the CDR3: TGTGCCACCAGCAGAGTAGGGAGTAGTCTCGAGCAGTACTTC. This codes for CATSRVGSSLEQYF.

This chain links TRBV12-3 or TRBV12-4 with TRBJ2-7; 11 bases map to TRBD1. The CDR3 consists of 15 residues. The V and J ends lost 6 bases and 3 bases, in that order; junction bases with no gene match: 7. Here the CDR3 DNA reads TGTGCCAGCAGGTCAACCGGGACAGGGGGCTACGAGCAGTACTTC. It encodes CASRSTGTGGYEQYF.

The J gene is TRBJ2-5, the V gene TRBV27; D gene uncertain. The CDR3 contains 15 residues. V was shortened by 4 bases and J by 4 bases, with 16 bases between the two germline ends. Germline assignment: CDR1 MNHEY and CDR2 SMNVEV (reference sequence). The CDR3 here is CASSSPPRSPETQYF. CDR3 in DNA: TGTGCCAGCAGTTCCCCACCCCGTTCCCCAGAGACCCAGTACTTC.

The CDR3 sequence is CASSDRGENYGYTF. CDR3 DNA sequence: TGTGCCAGTAGTGACAGGGGAGAAAACTATGGCTACACCTTC. V and J are TRBV19 and TRBJ1-2; 8 nucleotides align to TRBD1. Trimming cost V 5 bases and J 2 bases; bases outside gene matches: 4. The germline CDR1 and CDR2 sequences are LNHDA and SQIVND (reference sequence). The CDR3 is 14 residues long.

CDR3 region: CATSRLRTGPSYEQYF. The CDR3 coding sequence is TGTGCCACCAGCAGACTTCGGACAGGGCCCTCCTACGAGCAGTACTTC. This chain uses TRBV15 with TRBJ2-7; 8 nucleotides line up with TRBD1. The CDR3 spans 16 residues. Germline values: CDR1 LNHNV, CDR2 YYDKDF (reference sequence). The J segment lost 0 bases and the V segment lost 2 bases, leaving 6 bases of the junction unmatched. The entire variable domain, with the rest obtained from reference TRBV15 and TRBJ2-7, is as follows: DAMVIQNPRYQVTQFGKPVTLSCSQTLNHNVMYWYQQKSSQAPKLLFHYYDKDFNNEADTPDNFQSRRPNTSFCFLDIRSPGLGDTAMYLCATSRLRTGPSYEQYFGPGTRLTVT.

This clonotype occurred a few times. The V gene is TRBV12-3 or TRBV12-4, the J gene TRBJ1-5, with D possibly matching TRBD1 (5 bases). Trimming pared 3 bases from V and 3 bases from J, leaving 12 bases between. The CDR3 loop spans 15 amino acids. The CDR3 coding sequence is TGTGCCAGCAGTTTCAGGGCCAGGGACAATCAGCCCCAGCATTTT. Amino acids: CASSFRARDNQPQHF.

This clonotype was counted between two and nine times. The chain carries TRBV18 and TRBJ2-1; TRBD1 might be the D (6 bases). V lost 3 bases to trimming and J lost 3 bases, with 12 bases between them. Germline V gene sequence: CDR1 KGHSH, CDR2 LQKENI. The CDR3 sequence is 15 residues long. In nucleotides, the CDR3 is TGTGCCAGCTCACCTGGACAGCGAGACTACAATGAGCAGTTCTTC. It codes for CASSPGQRDYNEQFF.

The rearrangement uses TRBV2 and TRBJ2-1, with 7 bases identical to TRBD2. J was trimmed by 9 bases and V by 8 bases; bases with no gene match: 10. Germline V gene data show CDR1 as SNHLY and CDR2 as FYNNEI. The CDR3 is 13 amino acids. CDR3 residues: CASDGAGVLEQFF. Written as DNA, the CDR3 is TGTGCCAGCGATGGGGCGGGAGTACTTGAGCAGTTCTTC.

The rearrangement links TRBV5-1 to TRBJ2-2; 14 bases fit TRBD2. The CDR3 has 17 amino acids. The germline CDR1 and CDR2 sequences are SGHRS and YFSETQ. Germline trimming cut 9 bases from V and 4 bases from J; bases unmatched to any gene: 11. The CDR3 nucleotides read TGCGCCAACCCGGGACTAGCGGGGGACCTCGCCACCGGGGAGCTGTTTTTT. Protein: CANPGLAGDLATGELFF.

Only a few counts were recorded for this clonotype. V usage is TRBV20-1 and J usage is TRBJ2-5, with 9 bases fitting TRBD2. CDR1 is DFQATT, CDR2 SNEGSKA, per germline (reference sequence). V was pared by 5 bases and J by 2 bases, with 9 bases of the junction left unmatched. The CDR3 has 15 amino acids. CDR3 in amino acids: CSALTLREGQETQYF. CDR3 nucleotide sequence: TGCAGTGCTCTGACGCTGCGGGAGGGTCAAGAGACCCAGTACTTC.

CDR3 nucleotides: TGTGCCAGCAGTTCCGGACAGGAAAAACTGTTTTTT. Amino acids: CASSSGQEKLFF. The gene calls are TRBV6-2 or TRBV6-3 and TRBJ1-4; TRBD1 is a possible D gene (6 bases). CDR1 MNHEY and CDR2 SVGEGT come from the germline V gene. The CDR3 is 12 amino acids. V was shortened by 4 bases and J by 8 bases, with 8 bases between the two germline ends.

The chain couples TRBV7-9 to TRBJ1-1; tentatively, D is TRBD1 (5 bases). Trimming pared 1 base from V and 5 bases from J, leaving 14 bases between. Germline values: CDR1 SEHNR, CDR2 FQNEAQ (reference sequence). The CDR3 is 15 amino acids. The CDR3 spells CASSLGSRRETEAFF. The CDR3 DNA reads TGTGCCAGCAGCTTAGGATCGCGCAGGGAGACTGAAGCTTTCTTT.

This clonotype came up a few times. The V gene is TRBV6-2 or TRBV6-3, the J gene TRBJ2-7; TRBD2 matches at 7 bases. V lost 0 bases, J lost 6 bases, and 14 bases stayed unmatched. Germline V gene sequence: CDR1 MNHEY, CDR2 SVGEGT. CDR3 size: 17 residues. CDR3 amino acids: CASSYSRRGTFNGEQYF. The CDR3 bases are TGTGCCAGCAGTTACTCGAGGCGGGGGACCTTTAATGGCGAGCAGTACTTC.

This clonotype was recorded a few times. J is TRBJ2-5 and V is TRBV5-1; D is unclear. Germline V gene data show CDR1 as SGHRS and CDR2 as YFSETQ. V lost 5 bases, J lost 2 bases, and 7 bases lay in between. CDR3 length: 12 amino acids. DNA for the CDR3: TGCGCCAGCAGACTGGGACAAGAGACCCAGTACTTC. Residues: CASRLGQETQYF. The whole variable domain, filled in from reference TRBV5-1 and TRBJ2-5, reads KAGVTQTPRYLIKTRGQQVTLSCSPISGHRSVSWYQQTPGQGLQFLFEYFSETQRNKGNFPGRFSGRQFSNSRSEMNVSTLELGDSALYLCASRLGQETQYFGPGTRLLVL.

Worth noting for this clonotype: The conserved phenylalanine or tryptophan normally closing the CDR3 is absent here, so this likely arose from a read error. CDR3 nucleotides: TGTGCCACCAGCAGAGGACTGAATGAAAAACTGTTTCTT. It codes for CATSRGLNEKLFL. The chain is built from TRBV15 and TRBJ1-4; D not resolved. CDR3 size: 13 residues. Trimming took 1 base from V and 5 from J, leaving 5 bases between them. The germline CDR1 and CDR2 sequences are LNHNV and YYDKDF (reference sequence).

This clonotype was detected only a few times. The chain employs TRBV20-1 and TRBJ1-1; D ambiguous. Per the germline V gene, CDR1 is DFQATT and CDR2 is SNEGSKA (reference sequence). CDR3 length: 12 amino acids. With 4 bases removed from V and 4 bases from J, the gap between germline ends came to 10 bases. The CDR3 loop is CSAISPGTEAFF. The CDR3 DNA reads TGCAGTGCTATCTCTCCTGGCACTGAAGCTTTCTTT.

This chain connects TRBV9 to TRBJ1-2, with 9 positions matching TRBD1. Unmatched junction bases numbered 6, after V lost 3 bases and J lost 6 bases. Germline V CDR1 and CDR2: SGDLS, YYNGEE. The CDR3 runs 14 residues. The DNA of the CDR3 is TGTGCCAGCAGCGCGGGGACAGGGTGGAATGGCTACACCTTC. Translation: CASSAGTGWNGYTF.

The chain has TRBV7-2 and TRBJ1-1, with a weak D call TRBD1 (6 bases). Between the trimmed V and J ends, which lost 10 bases and 6 bases, there was a span of 12 bases. Germline CDR1 and CDR2: SGHTA and FQGNSA. The CDR3 spans 11 residues. Written as DNA, the CDR3 is TGTGCCACAAGGGGGTACGCTGAAGCTTTCTTT. It translates to CATRGYAEAFF.

This clonotype was recorded a few times. V and J are TRBV5-6 and TRBJ2-3; 10 nucleotides agree with TRBD2. Germline lookup yields CDR1 SGHDT and CDR2 YYEEEE. V was pared by 2 bases and J by 5 bases, with 14 bases of the junction left unmatched. CDR3 length: 18 amino acids. Here the CDR3 reads CASSLYANQAGGRDTQYF. The CDR3 coding sequence is TGTGCCAGCAGCTTATACGCAAATCAAGCGGGGGGGCGAGATACGCAGTATTTT.

This chain joins TRBV5-1 and TRBJ2-3, with D possibly TRBD2 on 5 matching bases. The CDR3 covers 17 residues. CDR1 SGHRS and CDR2 YFSETQ come from the germline V gene. V was clipped by 0 bases and J by 0 bases, with 14 bases between them. The CDR3 nucleotides read TGCGCCAGCAGCTTGGGAGGGTCGGAGCTTAGCACAGATACGCAGTATTTT. It is translated as CASSLGGSELSTDTQYF.

The V call is TRBV20-1, the J call TRBJ1-1; D ambiguous. V dropped 6 bases and J dropped 0 bases, with 14 bases sitting between them. CDR1 is DFQATT, CDR2 SNEGSKA, per germline (reference sequence). This CDR3 spans 14 amino acids. The CDR3 here is CSAVRGRMNTEAFF. The CDR3 DNA sequence: TGCAGTGCCGTCCGAGGCCGGATGAACACTGAAGCTTTCTTT.

Only a few counts were recorded for this clonotype. CDR3 sequence (DNA): TGTGCCAGCAGCCGGACTCCAGCATATGGCTACACCTTC. Its protein product is CASSRTPAYGYTF. The rearrangement uses TRBV12-3 or TRBV12-4 and TRBJ1-2; D gene uncertain. V dropped 6 bases and J dropped 5 bases, with 13 bases sitting between them. The CDR3 has 13 residues.

This clonotype was counted a few times. The chain carries TRBV6-2 or TRBV6-3 and TRBJ1-5; maybe TRBD1 (5 bases). This CDR3 is built from 16 residues. Germline values: CDR1 MNHEY, CDR2 SVGEGT. V gave up 2 bases and J gave up 5 bases, with 16 bases separating them. The CDR3 is CASSYKKGSLDQPQHF. The DNA of the CDR3 is TGTGCCAGCAGTTACAAAAAGGGGTCCCTCGATCAGCCCCAGCATTTT.

This sequence joins TRBV10-3 and TRBJ1-3, with no clear D. Germline lookup yields CDR1 ENHRY and CDR2 SYGVKD. V was shortened by 8 bases and J by 4 bases, with 9 bases between the two germline ends. The CDR3 is made up of 12 amino acids. The CDR3 DNA follows: TGTGCCATCGGTTTCTCGGGAAACACCATATATTTT. Encoded protein: CAIGFSGNTIYF.

The chain couples TRBV12-3 or TRBV12-4 to TRBJ2-1; 11 nucleotides line up with TRBD2. The CDR3 runs 14 residues. V gave up 9 bases and J gave up 8 bases; unmatched junction bases: 9. The CDR3 here is CASSGGARVYEQFF. The CDR3 nucleotides are TGTGCCAGTAGCGGGGGGGCCCGGGTTTATGAGCAGTTCTTC.

V and J are TRBV25-1 and TRBJ1-3; D possibly corresponds to TRBD1 (5 bases). The length of the CDR3 is 16 residues. Trimming took 4 bases from V and 8 from J, leaving 21 bases between them. Germline CDR1 MGHDK, CDR2 SYGVNS. The DNA of the CDR3 is TGTGCCAGCAGTGGCGCCTCAAGGAGGGGTTCTCACACCATATATTTT. Translated, it gives CASSGASRRGSHTIYF.

The table lists this clonotype with a few counts. The chain carries TRBV4-2 and TRBJ2-1; D is perhaps TRBD2 (5 bases). CDR3 length: 13 residues. The germline gives CDR1 LGHNA, CDR2 YNFKEQ. Trimming shortened V by 1 base and J by 8 bases, and 9 bases separated the two germline ends. In nucleotides, the CDR3 is TGTGCCAGCAGCCAAGGGGGAGCCTATGAGCAGTTCTTC. Residues: CASSQGGAYEQFF.